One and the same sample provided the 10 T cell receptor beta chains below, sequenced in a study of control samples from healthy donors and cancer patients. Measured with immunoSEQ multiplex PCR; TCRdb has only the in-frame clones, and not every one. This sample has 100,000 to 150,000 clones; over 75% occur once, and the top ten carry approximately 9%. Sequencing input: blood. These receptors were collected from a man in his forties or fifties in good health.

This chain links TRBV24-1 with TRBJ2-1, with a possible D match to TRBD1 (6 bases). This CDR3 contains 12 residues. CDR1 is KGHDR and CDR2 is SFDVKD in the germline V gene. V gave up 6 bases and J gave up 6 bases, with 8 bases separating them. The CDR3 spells CATSSQGNEQFF. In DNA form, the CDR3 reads TGTGCCACCAGTTCACAGGGCAATGAGCAGTTCTTC.

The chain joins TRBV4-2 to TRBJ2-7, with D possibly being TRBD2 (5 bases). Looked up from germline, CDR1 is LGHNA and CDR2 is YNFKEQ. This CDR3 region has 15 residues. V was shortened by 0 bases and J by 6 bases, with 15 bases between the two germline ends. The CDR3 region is CASSQESTGKSEQYF. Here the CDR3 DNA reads TGTGCCAGCAGCCAAGAGTCGACGGGGAAGTCCGAGCAGTACTTC.

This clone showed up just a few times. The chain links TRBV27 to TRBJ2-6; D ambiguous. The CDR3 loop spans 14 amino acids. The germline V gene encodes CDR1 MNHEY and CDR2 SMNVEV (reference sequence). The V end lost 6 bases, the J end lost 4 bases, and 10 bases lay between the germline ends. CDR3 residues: CASRALSGANVLTF. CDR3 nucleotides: TGTGCCAGCAGGGCACTTAGCGGGGCCAACGTCCTGACTTTC.

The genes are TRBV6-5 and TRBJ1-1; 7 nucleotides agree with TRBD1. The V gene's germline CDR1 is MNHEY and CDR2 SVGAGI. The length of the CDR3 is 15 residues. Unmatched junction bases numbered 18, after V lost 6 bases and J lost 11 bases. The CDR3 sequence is CASSQQIEGAGGAFF. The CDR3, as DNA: TGTGCCAGCAGCCAACAAATCGAGGGTGCAGGGGGGGCTTTCTTT.

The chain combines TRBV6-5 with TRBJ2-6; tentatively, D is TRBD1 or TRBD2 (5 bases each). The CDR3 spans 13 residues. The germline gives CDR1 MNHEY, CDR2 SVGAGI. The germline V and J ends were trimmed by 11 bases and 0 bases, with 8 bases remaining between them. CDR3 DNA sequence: TGTGCCGGGGGTTCCTCTGGGGCCAACGTCCTGACTTTC. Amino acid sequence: CAGGSSGANVLTF.

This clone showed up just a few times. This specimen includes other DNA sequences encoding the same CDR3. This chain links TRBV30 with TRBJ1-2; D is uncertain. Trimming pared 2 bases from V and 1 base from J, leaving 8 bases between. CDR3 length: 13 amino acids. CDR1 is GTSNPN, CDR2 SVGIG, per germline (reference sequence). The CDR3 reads CAWSLGINYGYTF. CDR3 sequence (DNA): TGTGCCTGGAGTCTAGGGATTAACTATGGCTACACCTTC.

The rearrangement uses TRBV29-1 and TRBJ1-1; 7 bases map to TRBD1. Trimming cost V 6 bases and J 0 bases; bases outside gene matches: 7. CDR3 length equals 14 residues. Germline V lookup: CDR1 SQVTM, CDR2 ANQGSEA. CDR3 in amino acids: CSVAQGQLNTEAFF. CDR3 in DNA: TGCAGCGTAGCCCAGGGACAGCTGAACACTGAAGCTTTCTTT.

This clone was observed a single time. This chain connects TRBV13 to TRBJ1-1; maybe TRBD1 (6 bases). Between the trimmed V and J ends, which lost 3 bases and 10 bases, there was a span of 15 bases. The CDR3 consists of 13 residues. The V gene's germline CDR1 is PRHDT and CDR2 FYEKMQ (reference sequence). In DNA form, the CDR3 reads TGTGCCAGCAGCTTGGGACGGACAGTGGGAGCTTTCTTT. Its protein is CASSLGRTVGAFF.

In DNA form, the CDR3 reads TGTGCCAGCAGCTTTTCCGGGGGGAACACTGAAGCTTTCTTT. Protein: CASSFSGGNTEAFF. V is TRBV7-8 and J is TRBJ1-1; D may be TRBD1 (5 bases). From germline, CDR1 is SGHVS and CDR2 FQNEAQ. This CDR3 region has 14 residues. Between the trimmed V and J ends, which lost 3 bases and 1 base, there was a span of 9 bases.

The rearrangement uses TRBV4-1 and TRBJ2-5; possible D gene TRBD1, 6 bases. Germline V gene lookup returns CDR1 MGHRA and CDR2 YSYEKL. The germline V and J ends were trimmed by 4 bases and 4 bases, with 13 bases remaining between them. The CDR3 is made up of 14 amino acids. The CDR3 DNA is TGCGCCAGCAGCCCCAGGGGCTATGGAGAGACCCAGTACTTC. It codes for CASSPRGYGETQYF.